This T cell receptor beta chain was sequenced during a study of T cells expressing NK-cell markers. From its re-call of the 5' RACE reads, TCRdb lists each CDR3 protein once, without DNA. In all, the sample yields about 180,000 distinct CDR3 sequences. Whole-study results and caveats: Dominant NKG2C+ clonotypes made up about 1.0-7.0% of CD8+ T cells in about six donors. Among a handful of donors, these clonotypes also ranked first in the CD3+CD56-NKG2C+ fraction.

With respect to this clonotype: Antigen specificity is unknown.

The germline V gene has CDR1 MGHDK and CDR2 SYGVNS. The CDR3 has 14 residues. The clonotype originates from a man aged 18 to 69 in good health. This chain connects TRBV25-1 to TRBJ1-2; TCRdb gives TRBD1 as the D gene, but with no DNA this cannot be confirmed. The sample comprised blood T cells: a sorted CD56 or NKG2C T cell subset, CD4+ or CD8+ T cells, or bulk PBMC T cells (not recorded which). CDR3 in amino acids: CASRGTGINYGYTF.